The text below deals with one T cell receptor (beta chain). No cognate antigen has been identified for it. Per-nucleotide qualities are absent, and no much larger clonotype sits a single base away. Samples from volunteer blood donors who had recovered from COVID-19 were contributed by a second Seattle source. Whole blood was collected in K2EDTA tubes by collaborating institutions according to the institutions' own protocols. For TCRbeta analysis, collaborators shipped samples as frozen whole blood, isolated PBMCs, or DNA extracted from either of those sample types. These data come from a study of blood T cell repertoires in COVID-19 (dated by TCRdb to about 2020). For context, the study as a whole: Samples from collaborators originated in the United States, Italy and Spain and spanned both the acute and convalescent phases of COVID-19. The prospective study material was composed of cDNA or gDNA derived from T cells, B-cell-depleted T cells, or PBMCs. The dataset comprised deeply sampled blood TCRbeta repertoires from subjects exposed to, actively infected with, or recovered from COVID-19. A freely available public database, intended as a resource for researchers studying the immune response to SARS-CoV-2, is where the repertoires were released. The samples were drawn from two sources: the first 160 participants of the ongoing ImmuneRACE study, and fewer than 1,500 subjects contributed by 6 global collaborators. Nearly every sample came with metadata listing a de-identified subject ID, COVID-19 status, age in years and sex. HLA class I and class II types, where available, came from metadata supplied by the sample provider rather than from assay-based typing. Here is what the overall study found, with its caveats: The amount of clinical and demographic metadata varied by source and participant and was provided uncurated.

From a lookup of the germline V gene, CDR1 and CDR2 are SGDLS and YYNGEE. There are 16 amino acids in the CDR3, from cysteine to phenylalanine inclusive. The read is trimmed to its CDR3 DNA, 48 bases read in frame from base 1. Trimming takes 4 bases from V and 7 bases from J, and the germline ends sit 20 bases apart. The immunoSEQ Assay, a bias-controlled multiplex PCR, was used to amplify TCRbeta CDR3 regions from genomic DNA. Processing in the source paper ran as follows. Nucleated cell counts per sample were estimated from amplification of reference gene primers within the assay. To quantify the absolute abundance of each unique TCRbeta CDR3 rearrangement, sequence reads were collapsed and filtered. For each sample, productive Simpson clonality was calculated by taking the square root of Simpson's diversity index across productive rearrangements. Not all clones reach the TCRdb copy of this immuneACCESS table, which keeps in-frame sequences only. Checked studies attribute under half of the gap to unresolved V genes and leave the rest unexplained. V and J calls and clone size follow that table, whereas D and trimming were derived from the DNA. For this sample the table gives fewer than 150,000 clones, of which about 86% were detected only once. The ten largest clonotypes hold around 16% of the sample.

The clonotype originates from a woman aged 50 to 60 who had recovered from COVID-19. The chain couples TRBV9 to TRBJ2-2; 5 matching bases give a weak D call of TRBD2. The sample taken for sequencing was peripheral blood. At the DNA level, the sequence is TGTGCCAGCAGCCCCAGCATTGGAGGCCCGGGCGGGGAGCTGTTTTTT. Translated, it gives CASSPSIGGPGGELFF.